These T cell receptor beta chains were read from a single sample in a study of cytomegalovirus exposure and HLA in healthy donors. This table comes from immunoSEQ multiplex PCR, and its TCRdb copy is limited to in-frame clones, with some not included. The sample shows 150,000 or so clones, 70% to 85% of them seen only once. Source material: PBMCs. The source of these receptors is a man aged 25 to 40 in good health and CMV-seropositive. The CDR3 runs from the conserved cysteine through the conserved F or W. The order of the fields is clone size, V gene, J gene, D gene, CDR3 protein, CDR3 DNA. D genes are given only for firm matches. Size is omitted from some rows. Given values are once, few, many or a class for expanded clones.

few	TRBV5-4	TRBJ1-4	.	CASSSQGTNEKLFF	TGTGCCAGCAGCTCGCAGGGGACTAATGAAAAACTGTTTTTT
.	TRBV7-2	TRBJ1-4	.	CASSPGGGEKLFF	TGTGCCAGCAGCCCGGGGGGTGGGGAAAAACTGTTTTTT
.	TRBV6-5	TRBJ1-4	TRBD1	CASRAGGNEKLFF	TGTGCCAGCAGAGCAGGGGGAAATGAAAAACTGTTTTTT
few	TRBV5-1	TRBJ1-4	TRBD1	CASSRTGLSTNEKLFF	TGCGCCAGCAGTCGGACAGGACTATCAACTAATGAAAAACTGTTTTTT
.	TRBV29-1	TRBJ2-7	TRBD2	CSVGTSGRVNEQYF	TGCAGCGTTGGGACTAGCGGGAGAGTCAACGAGCAGTACTTC
once	TRBV7-6	TRBJ2-1	TRBD2	CASSLGGLAGVNEQFF	TGTGCCAGCAGCTTGGGCGGACTAGCGGGAGTAAATGAGCAGTTCTTC
.	TRBV5-1	TRBJ1-1	.	CASSLDWNTEAFF	TGCGCCAGCAGCCTCGACTGGAACACTGAAGCTTTCTTT
.	TRBV9	TRBJ1-2	TRBD1	CASSGGTDYGYTF	TGTGCCAGCTCAGGGGGCACGGACTATGGCTACACCTTC
.	TRBV7-7	TRBJ1-2	TRBD1	CASSPPGQGFDGYTF	TGTGCTAGCAGCCCGCCGGGACAGGGTTTTGATGGCTACACCTTC
.	TRBV28	TRBJ2-1	TRBD2	CASSLGTSGSDEQFF	TGTGCCAGCAGTCTTGGGACTAGCGGGAGCGATGAGCAGTTCTTC
.	TRBV7-3	TRBJ2-2	.	CASSGGAMGELFF	TGTGCCAGCAGCGGGGGGGCCATGGGGGAGCTGTTTTTT
.	TRBV10-3	TRBJ2-7	.	CAIRIGGSGSYEQYF	TGTGCCATCAGAATAGGAGGGTCGGGAAGCTACGAGCAGTACTTC
.	TRBV5-8	TRBJ1-4	TRBD1	CASSLARTGATNEKLFF	TGTGCCAGCAGCTTGGCCCGGACAGGGGCAACTAATGAAAAACTGTTTTTT
.	TRBV5-6	TRBJ2-7	TRBD1	CASATTGTSYEQYF	TGTGCCAGTGCGACGACAGGGACGTCCTACGAGCAGTACTTC
.	TRBV18	TRBJ1-3	.	CASSPSPGSSGNTIYF	TGTGCCAGCTCACCAAGTCCGGGATCCTCTGGAAACACCATATATTTT
.	TRBV9	TRBJ1-1	.	CASSSSGGLNTEAFF	TGTGCCAGCTCGTCCTCGGGGGGATTGAACACTGAAGCTTTCTTT
.	TRBV7-3	TRBJ2-7	.	CASSYYGGTVYEQYF	TGTGCCAGCAGCTACTATGGGGGGACAGTCTACGAGCAGTACTTC
.	TRBV6-6	TRBJ2-7	TRBD2	CASSSPGLAGHEQYF	TGTGCCAGCAGCTCACCGGGACTAGCGGGCCACGAGCAGTACTTC
.	TRBV11-3	TRBJ1-3	.	CASSFDADSGNTIYF	TGTGCCAGCAGCTTTGATGCGGACTCTGGAAACACCATATATTTT
few	TRBV5-8	TRBJ2-5	.	CASSTLTRGREETQYF	TGTGCCAGCAGCACCCTGACTCGGGGGCGGGAGGAGACCCAGTACTTC
.	TRBV27	TRBJ1-4	.	CASRRSGSGEKLFF	TGTGCCAGCAGGAGGAGCGGGTCGGGTGAAAAACTGTTTTTT
.	TRBV6-5	TRBJ2-7	.	CASSYERYEQYF	TGTGCCAGCAGTTACGAACGGTACGAGCAGTACTTC
.	TRBV27	TRBJ1-4	.	CASSLWPPNEKLFF	TGTGCCAGCAGTTTGTGGCCGCCTAATGAAAAACTGTTTTTT
few	TRBV27	TRBJ2-3	TRBD2	CASSTSGLAGADTQYF	TGTGCCAGCAGTACCTCGGGACTAGCGGGAGCAGATACGCAGTATTTT
.	TRBV19	TRBJ2-7	.	CASSIPGSRNEQYF	TGTGCCAGTAGTATCCCGGGAAGTCGCAACGAGCAGTACTTC
.	TRBV28	TRBJ1-2	.	CASSWGDYGYTF	TGTGCCAGCAGTTGGGGGGATTATGGCTACACCTTC
.	TRBV27	TRBJ2-1	TRBD1	CASSSKQGPTYNEQFF	TGTGCCAGCAGTTCGAAACAGGGGCCGACATACAATGAGCAGTTCTTC
.	TRBV6-1	TRBJ2-7	TRBD2	CASRTSGRSYEQYF	TGTGCCAGCAGGACTAGCGGGAGGTCCTACGAGCAGTACTTC
few	TRBV7-9	TRBJ2-5	.	CASSQLTQYF	TGTGCCAGCAGCCAATTGACCCAGTACTTC
.	TRBV2	TRBJ1-6	TRBD1	CASLGQLSSYNSPLHF	TGTGCCAGCTTGGGACAGCTTAGCTCCTATAATTCACCCCTCCACTTT
.	TRBV2	TRBJ1-6	TRBD1	CASSEQGARNSPLHF	TGTGCCAGCAGTGAGCAGGGGGCGCGGAATTCACCCCTCCACTTT
.	TRBV9	TRBJ1-3	.	CASSPPNGGNTIYF	TGTGCCAGCAGCCCCCCGAATGGCGGAAACACCATATATTTT
.	TRBV29-1	TRBJ2-5	.	CSVVQQGAETQYF	TGCAGCGTTGTCCAACAGGGTGCAGAGACCCAGTACTTC
once	TRBV5-1	TRBJ2-7	.	CASSFGAGGPSGYEQYF	.
.	TRBV19	TRBJ2-7	TRBD2	CASSLGLAGAYEQYF	TGTGCCAGTAGTTTGGGACTAGCGGGGGCCTACGAGCAGTACTTC
.	TRBV2	TRBJ1-2	.	CASTPPPGNHGYTF	TGTGCCAGCACCCCGCCCCCGGGGAATCATGGCTACACCTTC
.	TRBV5-6	TRBJ2-3	.	CASSSSEESTDTQYF	TGTGCCAGCAGCAGTTCCGAGGAAAGCACAGATACGCAGTATTTT
few	TRBV4-1	TRBJ2-7	.	CASSPGTWGVMEQYF	TGCGCCAGCAGCCCAGGGACTTGGGGGGTAATGGAGCAGTACTTC
once	TRBV11-3	TRBJ2-3	TRBD2	CASSLDWVAGVPDTQYF	TGTGCCAGCAGCTTAGATTGGGTAGCGGGAGTACCAGATACGCAGTATTTT
.	TRBV30	TRBJ1-2	.	CAWSDGPPHGYTF	TGTGCCTGGAGTGATGGCCCCCCCCACGGCTACACCTTC
.	TRBV10-3	TRBJ2-3	TRBD2	CAISTLAVTDTQYF	TGTGCCATCAGTACCCTAGCGGTCACAGATACGCAGTATTTT
few	TRBV2	TRBJ2-1	.	CASLLAAYNEQFF	TGTGCCAGCCTATTAGCGGCCTACAATGAGCAGTTCTTC
.	TRBV6-5	TRBJ1-1	.	CASRPGHTNTEAFF	TGTGCCAGCAGACCGGGACACACGAACACTGAAGCTTTCTTT
.	TRBV11-2	TRBJ2-2	.	CASSFKGSRDYTGELFF	TGTGCCAGCAGCTTTAAGGGGTCAAGGGACTACACCGGGGAGCTGTTTTTT
.	TRBV11-3	TRBJ2-1	TRBD1	CASSLSPGQGDEQFF	TGTGCCAGCAGCTTGTCGCCGGGACAGGGTGACGAGCAGTTCTTC
.	TRBV6-1	TRBJ2-7	TRBD1	CASSEGGDRVHEQYF	TGTGCCAGCAGTGAAGGAGGGGACAGGGTCCATGAGCAGTACTTC
.	TRBV5-6	TRBJ2-1	TRBD2	CASSEGTSGVYNEQFF	TGTGCCAGCAGCGAAGGGACTAGCGGAGTTTACAATGAGCAGTTCTTC
.	TRBV5-4	TRBJ2-7	.	CASSLAGTQLEQYF	TGTGCCAGCAGCTTGGCCGGGACTCAGCTCGAGCAGTACTTC
.	TRBV10-1	TRBJ2-3	.	CASSQGTDTQYF	TGCGCCAGCAGTCAGGGCACAGATACGCAGTATTTT
.	TRBV19	TRBJ2-5	TRBD1	CASSRDRQETQYF	TGTGCCAGTAGTAGGGACAGACAAGAGACCCAGTACTTC
few	TRBV6-1	TRBJ1-1	.	CASSERGFSGNTEAFF	TGTGCCAGCAGTGAACGGGGGTTCTCGGGGAACACTGAAGCTTTCTTT
.	TRBV5-1	TRBJ2-5	.	CASSEQGGETQYF	TGCGCCAGCAGCGAACAGGGTGGGGAGACCCAGTACTTC
.	TRBV13	TRBJ1-3	.	CASSMTVYSGNTIYF	TGTGCCAGCAGCATGACAGTTTACTCTGGAAACACCATATATTTT
.	TRBV5-1	TRBJ1-1	.	CASSLAPGNEAFF	TGCGCCAGCAGCTTGGCTCCAGGCAATGAAGCTTTCTTT
.	TRBV10-3	TRBJ2-3	TRBD1	CATQGGTDTQYF	TGTGCCACCCAGGGGGGCACAGATACGCAGTATTTT
.	TRBV10-2	TRBJ1-5	.	CASSVLGGNQPQHF	TGCGCCAGCAGTGTCCTAGGGGGCAATCAGCCCCAGCATTTT
.	TRBV4-1	TRBJ1-4	.	CASSPAPQGSTNEKLFF	TGCGCCAGCAGCCCGGCCCCACAGGGCAGCACTAATGAAAAACTGTTTTTT
.	TRBV6-5	TRBJ1-2	.	CASSYQNYGYTF	TGTGCCAGCAGTTACCAAAACTATGGCTACACCTTC
.	TRBV5-1	TRBJ1-4	.	CASSPPGGLSEKLFF	TGCGCCAGCAGCCCCCCTGGGGGGTTGTCTGAAAAACTGTTTTTT
.	TRBV28	TRBJ2-1	.	CASSSQGDEQFF	TGTGCCAGCAGTTCCCAAGGGGATGAGCAGTTCTTC